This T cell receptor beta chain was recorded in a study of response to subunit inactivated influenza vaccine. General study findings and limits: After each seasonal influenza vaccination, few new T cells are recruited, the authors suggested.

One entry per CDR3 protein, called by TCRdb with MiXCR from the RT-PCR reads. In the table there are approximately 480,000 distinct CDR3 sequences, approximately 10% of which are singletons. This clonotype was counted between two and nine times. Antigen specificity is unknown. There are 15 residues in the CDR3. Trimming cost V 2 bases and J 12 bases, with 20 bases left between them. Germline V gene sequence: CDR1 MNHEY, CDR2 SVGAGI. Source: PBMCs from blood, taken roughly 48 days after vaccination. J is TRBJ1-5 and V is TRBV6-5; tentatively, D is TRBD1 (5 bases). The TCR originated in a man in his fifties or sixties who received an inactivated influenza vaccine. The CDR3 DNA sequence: TGTGCCAGCAGTTACCTGGGTACGGCAGGGAGGGTCCAGCATTTT. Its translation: CASSYLGTAGRVQHF.